The T cell receptor (beta chain) under discussion was sequenced for a study of CD8+ T cells in alopecia areata. Details on this clone: Germline and genes here are mouse. The CDR3 extends 4 residues past the end of the read, so its final part is completed from the germline J gene.

Following extraction, RNA underwent reverse transcription to cDNA, which served as the sequencing template. Libraries were prepared by immunoSEQ multiplex PCR; TCRdb keeps only in-frame clonotypes and omits some of them. The sample shows under 350,000 clones, none of them appearing just once. Using CD4, CD8alpha, NKG2D, NKG2ACE and other markers, pooled cutaneous lymph node cells were sorted. Germline V CDR1 and CDR2: NNHDY, SYVADS. The CDR3 consists of 14 residues. Input material: CD4+ T cells sorted from a lymph node. The clonotype originates from a C3H/HeJ mouse with alopecia areata. These mice share the MHC haplotype H2-k. This sequence joins TRBV13-3 and TRBJ2-5, with a tentative D call TRBD1 (7 bases). CDR3 bases read: TGTGCCAGCAGTGATTGGCAGGGGGGAGAC. Protein product: CASSDWQGGD. The CDR3 reads in full as CASSDWQGGDTQYF. The complete variable domain, with remaining parts taken from reference TRBV13-3 and TRBJ2-5, reads EAAVTQSPRSKVAVTGGKVTLSCHQTNNHDYMYWYRQDTGHGLRLIHYSYVADSTEKGDIPDGYKASRPSQENFSLILELASLSQTAVYFCASSDWQGGDTQYFGPGTRLLVL.